Listed below are T cell receptor beta chains from one sample, sequenced in a study of blood T cell repertoires in COVID-19. Assay used: immunoSEQ multiplex PCR; TCRdb lists only in-frame clones, some missing. The sample lists some 89,000 clones; more than 70% were seen once. Sequencing input: peripheral blood. The source is a middle-aged man with acute or convalescent COVID-19. Each CDR3 is given with its conserved first and last residue. A D gene is named only where the DNA matches it firmly. Some rows have no size entry. The others give once, few or many, or a class for an expanded clone.

V gene: TRBV5-1; clone size: NA; D gene: NA; J gene: TRBJ2-5; CDR3 DNA: TGCGCCAGCAGCTTTAGGCAGGGGCCCTTAGCGACCCAGTACTTC; CDR3 protein: CASSFRQGPLATQYF
V gene: TRBV4-2; clone size: NA; D gene: NA; J gene: TRBJ1-1; CDR3 DNA: TGTGCCAGCAGCCAAGATTACCCCAGGGCCGAAGGGAACACTGAAGCTTTCTTT; CDR3 protein: CASSQDYPRAEGNTEAFF
V gene: TRBV28; clone size: NA; D gene: TRBD1; J gene: TRBJ2-7; CDR3 DNA: TGTGCCAGCAGCCCAACAGGGGGCTCCTACGAGCAGTACTTC; CDR3 protein: CASSPTGGSYEQYF
V gene: TRBV10-2; clone size: few; D gene: NA; J gene: TRBJ2-1; CDR3 DNA: TGCGCCAGCAGTGAGTCGCTAGCAGCAGCTAATGAGCAGTTCTTC; CDR3 protein: CASSESLAAANEQFF
V gene: TRBV9; clone size: NA; D gene: TRBD1; J gene: TRBJ1-4; CDR3 DNA: TGTGCCAGCAGCGGAGGGACAGGGGGCGCGCAACACGGGCTGTTTTTT; CDR3 protein: CASSGGTGGAQHGLFF
V gene: TRBV7-8; clone size: once; D gene: NA; J gene: TRBJ1-6; CDR3 DNA: TGTGCCAGCACCGTAACCCTCCTTAGCTCCTATAATTCACCCCTCCACTTT; CDR3 protein: CASTVTLLSSYNSPLHF
V gene: TRBV28; clone size: NA; D gene: NA; J gene: TRBJ1-2; CDR3 DNA: TGTGCCAGCAGTTTAGACGGGCGCCCCGGGACTTCAAGGGACACCTTC; CDR3 protein: CASSLDGRPGTSRDTF
V gene: TRBV6-6; clone size: once; D gene: NA; J gene: TRBJ1-5; CDR3 DNA: TGTGCCAGCACCTGGACAGCCTTTAGCAATCAGCCCCAGCATTTT; CDR3 protein: CASTWTAFSNQPQHF
V gene: TRBV19; clone size: NA; D gene: TRBD1; J gene: TRBJ1-1; CDR3 DNA: TGTGCCAGTAGTGGACAGGGGGACACTGAAGCTTTCTTT; CDR3 protein: CASSGQGDTEAFF
V gene: TRBV12-3/TRBV12-4; clone size: NA; D gene: NA; J gene: TRBJ2-3; CDR3 DNA: TGTGCCAGCAGCTCGGTCGGAGATACGCAGTATTTT; CDR3 protein: CASSSVGDTQYF
V gene: TRBV5-1; clone size: NA; D gene: TRBD2; J gene: TRBJ2-7; CDR3 DNA: TGCGCCAGCAGCTTAACAGCTAGCGGCTACGAGCAGTACTTC; CDR3 protein: CASSLTASGYEQYF
V gene: TRBV6-5; clone size: NA; D gene: NA; J gene: TRBJ2-1; CDR3 DNA: TGTGCCAGCACCCCCTCGGGGTACAATGAGCAGTTCTTC; CDR3 protein: CASTPSGYNEQFF
V gene: TRBV24-1; clone size: NA; D gene: NA; J gene: TRBJ2-1; CDR3 DNA: TGTGCCACCAGTTCTCTCCGACGGGCGGAGGAAGGGACCTACAATGAGCAGTTCTTC; CDR3 protein: CATSSLRRAEEGTYNEQFF
V gene: TRBV12-3/TRBV12-4; clone size: once; D gene: TRBD1; J gene: TRBJ2-5; CDR3 DNA: TGTGCCAGCACGGACAGGGGTGGAGAGACCCAGTACTTC; CDR3 protein: CASTDRGGETQYF
V gene: TRBV27; clone size: NA; D gene: NA; J gene: TRBJ2-3; CDR3 DNA: TGTGCCAGCAGAACTAGCACAGATACGCAGTATTTT; CDR3 protein: CASRTSTDTQYF
V gene: TRBV7-7; clone size: NA; D gene: NA; J gene: TRBJ2-5; CDR3 DNA: TGTGCCAGCAGTCGTTCCGGGGGACAAGAGACCCAGTACTTC; CDR3 protein: CASSRSGGQETQYF
V gene: TRBV27; clone size: few; D gene: NA; J gene: TRBJ1-6; CDR3 DNA: TGTGCCAGCAGTTTGGGTAGCTCACCCCTCCACTTT; CDR3 protein: CASSLGSSPLHF
V gene: TRBV19; clone size: NA; D gene: TRBD1; J gene: TRBJ1-5; CDR3 DNA: TGTGCCAGTAGGGGGACAGGGAGGGTCAATCAGCCCCAGCATTTT; CDR3 protein: CASRGTGRVNQPQHF